Listed here are 9 T cell receptor beta chains from one sample, sequenced in a study of T cells in Graves' hyperthyroidism and ophthalmopathy. The TCR beta CDR3 regions underwent amplification using RNA transcripts as the source. When the TCR CDR3 underwent first-round RT-PCR, the HTBI primer set was used. TCRdb re-called the multiplex PCR reads with MiXCR, one entry per CDR3 protein. The sample holds hundreds of thousands of distinct CDR3 sequences, about a sixth seen once. Specimen: blood. The origin of the receptors is a woman aged 18-29 years with Graves' hyperthyroidism.

This clonotype was seen a handful of times. The chain combines TRBV5-1 with TRBJ1-2, with TRBD1 matching over 8 bases. CDR1 and CDR2 (germline): SGHRS, YFSETQ. The CDR3 has 13 residues. The trim removed 3 bases at V and 4 bases at J, leaving 2 bases unmatched. The CDR3 loop reads CASSSGQAYGYTF. CDR3 coding DNA: TGCGCCAGCAGCTCGGGACAGGCCTATGGCTACACCTTC.

The rearrangement uses TRBV12-3 or TRBV12-4 and TRBJ2-1, with D unclear. This CDR3 is built from 11 residues. V lost 7 bases to trimming and J lost 5 bases, with 6 bases between them. The CDR3 bases are TGTGCCAGCAATAGGAACAATGAGCAGTTCTTC. As protein: CASNRNNEQFF.

This clonotype has ten or more counts. A junction boundary mismatches the germline segment, possibly from a read error. This chain joins TRBV20-1 and TRBJ1-4; no reliable D call. This CDR3 has 12 amino acids. Germline CDR1 is DFQATT and CDR2 is SNEGSKA (reference sequence). The CDR3 reads CSARVGGEKLFF. Here the CDR3 DNA reads TGCAGTGCCAGAGTGGGAGGGGAAAAACTGTTTTTT.

This clonotype turned up a few times. This rearrangement joins TRBV6-4 to TRBJ2-1; 12 bases line up with TRBD2. CDR1 and CDR2 (germline): MRHNA, SNTAGT. Trimming at V came to 5 bases and at J to 6 bases, leaving 5 bases not matched to a gene. The CDR3 runs 15 residues. CDR3 region: CASSTLAGGLNEQFF. The CDR3 DNA is TGTGCCAGCAGTACCCTAGCGGGGGGGCTCAATGAGCAGTTCTTC.

This clonotype was counted at least ten times. The CDR3 here is CSPSLGRETQYF. CDR3 nucleotides: TGCAGTCCGAGTCTAGGGCGAGAGACCCAGTACTTC. The J gene is TRBJ2-5, the V gene TRBV20-1; no clear D. In germline, CDR1 is DFQATT, CDR2 SNEGSKA (reference sequence). V lost 8 bases and J 4 bases, leaving 14 bases between the germline ends. This CDR3 has 12 amino acids.

This clonotype was found many times. The J gene is TRBJ2-1, the V gene TRBV27; 8 nucleotides line up with TRBD1. The CDR3 runs 14 residues. CDR1 and CDR2 from the germline V gene are MNHEY and SMNVEV (reference sequence). V dropped 6 bases and J dropped 4; count of bases not matched to a gene: 5. CDR3 nucleotide sequence: TGTGCCAGCAGGCAGGGGGCAGGGTACAATGAGCAGTTCTTC. It specifies CASRQGAGYNEQFF.

This chain connects TRBV12-3 or TRBV12-4 to TRBJ1-2; D perhaps matches TRBD1 (6 bases). V lost 6 bases to trimming and J lost 1 base, with 12 bases between them. CDR3 size: 14 residues. In DNA, the CDR3 is TGTGCCAGCAGGGACAGCCCGGATAACTATGGCTACACCTTC. Translation gives CASRDSPDNYGYTF.

This chain joins TRBV6-2 or TRBV6-3 and TRBJ2-5, with D uncertain. Germline V lookup: CDR1 MNHEY, CDR2 SVGEGT. This CDR3 is built from 13 residues. V gave up 3 bases and J gave up 2 bases, with 7 bases separating them. CDR3 residues: CASSYLQQETQYF. For the CDR3, the DNA is TGTGCCAGCAGTTATCTGCAACAAGAGACCCAGTACTTC.

In the case of this clonotype: A single base separates this from a much larger clone, so it may be a read error. The chain couples TRBV27 to TRBJ2-1; a possible D gene is TRBD2 (6 bases). With the DNA end fitting TRBJ2-7 better, the J assignment may be wrong. The V gene's germline CDR1 is MNHEY and CDR2 SMNVEV (reference sequence). The CDR3 extends over 15 amino acids. CDR3 loop: CASSALGTGNNEQYF. The CDR3 region has the DNA TGTGCCAGCAGTGCTCTAGGGACTGGAAACAATGAGCAGTACTTC.